These 4 T cell receptor beta chains originate from one sample sequenced in a study of blood T cell repertoires in COVID-19. Sequencing was performed with immunoSEQ multiplex PCR; in TCRdb, only in-frame clones are kept and a portion is missing. The repertoire holds 140,000 or so clones, with roughly four fifths as singletons. The sequencing sample was made of peripheral blood. The receptors originated from a woman at least 80 years old with acute or convalescent COVID-19.

The chain combines TRBV7-3 with TRBJ2-1, with 10 nucleotides matching TRBD2. Germline V gives CDR1 SGHTA, CDR2 FQGTGA. Trimming removed 1 base from V and 5 bases from J; junction bases left unmatched: 5. The CDR3 has 16 residues. CDR3 in DNA: TGTGCCAGCAGCTTAATGAGGCTAGCGGGGGACAATGAGCAGTTCTTC. It is translated as CASSLMRLAGDNEQFF.

This chain uses TRBV7-9 with TRBJ2-3; 12 positions agree with TRBD2. The CDR3 length is 18 residues. The V segment lost 2 bases and the J segment 3 bases; nucleotides outside the gene matches: 9. Germline V gene data show CDR1 as SEHNR and CDR2 as FQNEAQ (reference sequence). The DNA of the CDR3 is TGTGCCAGCAGCTTAAGAGGTCCGGGACTAGCGGGTACAGATACGCAGTATTTT. Translating it yields CASSLRGPGLAGTDTQYF.

V and J are TRBV4-2 and TRBJ1-6; D is unresolved. CDR1 is LGHNA, CDR2 YNFKEQ, per germline. The CDR3 is made up of 13 amino acids. V was trimmed by 0 bases and J by 8 bases, leaving 5 bases between them. The CDR3: CASSQDRYSPLHF. In DNA form, the CDR3 reads TGTGCCAGCAGCCAAGACAGGTATTCACCCCTCCACTTT.

The chain employs TRBV5-1 and TRBJ1-1; D remains unclear. The CDR3 contains 14 residues. Looked up from germline, CDR1 is SGHRS and CDR2 is YFSETQ. Trimming removed 3 bases at V and 4 bases at J, with 13 bases between. The CDR3 DNA follows: TGCGCCAGCAGCTCTTTACACAGTTCCACTGAAGCTTTCTTT. This translates into CASSSLHSSTEAFF. The whole variable domain, filled in from reference TRBV5-1 and TRBJ1-1, reads KAGVTQTPRYLIKTRGQQVTLSCSPISGHRSVSWYQQTPGQGLQFLFEYFSETQRNKGNFPGRFSGRQFSNSRSEMNVSTLELGDSALYLCASSSLHSSTEAFFGQGTRLTVV.